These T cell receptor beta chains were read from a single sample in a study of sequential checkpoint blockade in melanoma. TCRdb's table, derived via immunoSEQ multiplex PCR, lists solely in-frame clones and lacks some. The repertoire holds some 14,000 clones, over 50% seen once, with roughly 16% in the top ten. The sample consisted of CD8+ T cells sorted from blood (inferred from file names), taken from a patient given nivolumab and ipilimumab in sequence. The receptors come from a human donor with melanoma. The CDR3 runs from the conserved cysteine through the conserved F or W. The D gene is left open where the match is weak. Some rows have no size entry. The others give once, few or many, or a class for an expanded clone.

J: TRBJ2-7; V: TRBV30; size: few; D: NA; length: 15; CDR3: CAWSGGGTTTYEQYF; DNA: TGTGCCTGGAGTGGGGGCGGCACCACAACCTACGAGCAGTACTTC
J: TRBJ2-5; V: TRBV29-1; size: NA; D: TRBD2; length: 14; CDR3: CSAKLAGAQETQYF; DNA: TGCAGCGCTAAACTAGCGGGAGCACAAGAGACCCAGTACTTC
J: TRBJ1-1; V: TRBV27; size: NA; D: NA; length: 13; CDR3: CASSLMRGTEAFF; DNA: TGTGCCAGCAGTTTAATGCGGGGCACTGAAGCTTTCTTT
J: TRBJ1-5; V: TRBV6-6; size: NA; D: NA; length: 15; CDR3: CASSYSRQWLQPQHF; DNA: TGTGCCAGCAGTTACTCCCGACAGTGGCTCCAGCCCCAGCATTTT
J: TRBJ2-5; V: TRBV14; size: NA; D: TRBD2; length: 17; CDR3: CASSPFLGTSGRETQYF; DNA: TGTGCCAGCAGCCCCTTTTTGGGGACTAGCGGAAGAGAGACCCAGTACTTC
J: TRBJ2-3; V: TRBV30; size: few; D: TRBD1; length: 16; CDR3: CAWSVAPGQGTDTQYF; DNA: TGTGCCTGGAGTGTAGCGCCGGGACAGGGCACAGATACGCAGTATTTT
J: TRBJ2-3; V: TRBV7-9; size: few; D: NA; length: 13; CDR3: CASSLGALGTQYF; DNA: TGTGCCAGCAGCTTAGGAGCGCTCGGAACGCAGTATTTT
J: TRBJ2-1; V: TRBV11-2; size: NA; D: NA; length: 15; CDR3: CASSLGQGFYNEQFF; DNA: TGTGCCAGCAGCTTAGGTCAGGGGTTCTACAATGAGCAGTTCTTC
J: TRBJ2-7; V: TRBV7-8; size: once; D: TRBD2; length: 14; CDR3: CASSSAGGSYEQYF; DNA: TGTGCCAGCAGCTCCGCGGGGGGCTCCTACGAGCAGTACTTC
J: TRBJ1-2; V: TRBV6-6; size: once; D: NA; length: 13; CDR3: CASSYDQGYGYTF; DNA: TGTGCCAGCAGTTACGATCAGGGTTACGGCTACACCTTC
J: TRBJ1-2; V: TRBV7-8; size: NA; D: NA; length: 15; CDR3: CASSLSLATNYGYTF; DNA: TGTGCCAGCAGCTTAAGTTTAGCGACTAACTATGGCTACACCTTC
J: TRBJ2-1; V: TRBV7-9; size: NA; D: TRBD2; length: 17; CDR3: CASSLASGGFSYNEQFF; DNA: TGTGCCAGCAGCTTGGCTAGCGGGGGTTTTTCCTACAATGAGCAGTTCTTC
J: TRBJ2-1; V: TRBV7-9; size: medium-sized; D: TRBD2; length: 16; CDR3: CASSLVPLGTTNEQFF; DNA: TGTGCCAGCAGCTTAGTGCCGTTGGGGACTACGAATGAGCAGTTCTTC
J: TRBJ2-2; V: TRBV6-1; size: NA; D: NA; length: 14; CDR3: CASSYGRGTGELFF; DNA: TGTGCCAGCAGTTATGGAAGGGGCACCGGGGAGCTGTTTTTT
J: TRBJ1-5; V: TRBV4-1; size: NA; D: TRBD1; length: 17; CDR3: CASSLTGTGEFNQPQHF; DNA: TGCGCCAGCAGCCTAACCGGGACAGGGGAATTTAATCAGCCCCAGCATTTT
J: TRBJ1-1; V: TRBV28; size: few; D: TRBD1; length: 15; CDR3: CASSFPGQGDTEAFF; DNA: TGTGCCAGCAGTTTTCCTGGACAGGGCGACACTGAAGCTTTCTTT
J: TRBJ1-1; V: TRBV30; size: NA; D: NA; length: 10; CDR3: CAQGLKGAFF; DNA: TGTGCCCAGGGGCTCAAAGGGGCTTTCTTT
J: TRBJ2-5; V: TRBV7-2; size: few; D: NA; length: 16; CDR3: CASSSDSLSGQETQYF; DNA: TGTGCCAGCAGCTCGGACAGTCTCAGTGGGCAAGAGACCCAGTACTTC
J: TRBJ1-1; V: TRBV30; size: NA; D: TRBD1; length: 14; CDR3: CAWTWGTVNTEAFF; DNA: TGTGCCTGGACCTGGGGGACAGTTAACACTGAAGCTTTCTTT
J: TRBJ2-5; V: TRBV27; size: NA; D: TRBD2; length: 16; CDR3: CASTGGAGLTQETQYF; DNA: TGTGCCAGCACGGGGGGGGCGGGTCTCACACAAGAGACCCAGTACTTC
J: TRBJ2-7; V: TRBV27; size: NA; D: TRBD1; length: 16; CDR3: CASSYISGTGAHEQYF; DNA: TGTGCCAGCAGCTACATTTCCGGGACAGGGGCCCACGAGCAGTACTTC
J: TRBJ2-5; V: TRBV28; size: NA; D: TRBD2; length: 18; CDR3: CASSFPSGTSGGQETQYF; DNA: TGTGCCAGCAGTTTCCCGTCAGGGACTAGCGGGGGCCAAGAGACCCAGTACTTC
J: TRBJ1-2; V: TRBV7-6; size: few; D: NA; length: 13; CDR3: CASSPGDHGGYTF; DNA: TGTGCCAGCAGCCCAGGGGATCACGGAGGCTACACCTTC
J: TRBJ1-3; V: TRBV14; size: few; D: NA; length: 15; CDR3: CASSQGEFSGNTIYF; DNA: TGTGCCAGCAGCCAAGGAGAGTTCTCTGGAAACACCATATATTTT
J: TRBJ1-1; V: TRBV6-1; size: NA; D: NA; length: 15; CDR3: CATKMMVQQNTEAFF; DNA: TGTGCCACCAAGATGATGGTACAGCAGAACACTGAAGCTTTCTTT
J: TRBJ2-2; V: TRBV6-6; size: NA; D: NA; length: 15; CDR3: CASSYSTRATGELFF; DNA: TGTGCCAGCAGTTACTCCACCAGGGCCACCGGGGAGCTGTTTTTT
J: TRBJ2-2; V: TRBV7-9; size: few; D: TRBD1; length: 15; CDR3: CASSPGQGDTGELFF; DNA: TGTGCCAGCAGCCCGGGACAGGGCGACACCGGGGAGCTGTTTTTT